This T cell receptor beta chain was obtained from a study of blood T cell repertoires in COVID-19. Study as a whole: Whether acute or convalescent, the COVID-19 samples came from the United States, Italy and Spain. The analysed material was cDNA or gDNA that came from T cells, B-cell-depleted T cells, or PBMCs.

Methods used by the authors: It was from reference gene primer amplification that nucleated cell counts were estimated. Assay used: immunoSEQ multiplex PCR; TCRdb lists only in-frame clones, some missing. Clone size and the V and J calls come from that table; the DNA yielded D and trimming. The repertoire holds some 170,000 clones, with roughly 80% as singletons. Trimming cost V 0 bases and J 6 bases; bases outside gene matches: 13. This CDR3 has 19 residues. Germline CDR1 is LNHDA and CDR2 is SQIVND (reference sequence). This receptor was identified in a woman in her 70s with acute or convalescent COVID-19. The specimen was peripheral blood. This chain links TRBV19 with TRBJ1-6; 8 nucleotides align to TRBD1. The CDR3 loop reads CASSIDRQGSRTSNSPLHF. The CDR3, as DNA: TGTGCCAGTAGTATAGACCGACAGGGGTCCCGGACCAGTAATTCACCCCTCCACTTT.